This T cell receptor (beta chain) was captured by sequencing in a study of blood T cell repertoires in COVID-19. Study context: Samples of COVID-19 (acute and convalescent) were obtained from the United States, Italy and Spain.

This CDR3 is built from 15 residues. Germline loops: CDR1 KGHSH, CDR2 LQKENI. J was trimmed by 10 bases and V by 3 bases; bases with no gene match: 9. The table came from immunoSEQ multiplex PCR; TCRdb's copy has only in-frame clones and leaves some out. Here the sample spans around 250,000 clones, 86% being singletons. Sequencing was carried out using peripheral blood. The source is a woman in her fifties or sixties who had recovered from COVID-19. The chain employs TRBV18 and TRBJ1-6, with 7 positions matching TRBD1. CDR3 sequence reads: CASSPVQGPASPLHF. CDR3 nucleotides: TGTGCCAGCTCACCGGTACAGGGGCCGGCCTCACCCCTCCACTTT.